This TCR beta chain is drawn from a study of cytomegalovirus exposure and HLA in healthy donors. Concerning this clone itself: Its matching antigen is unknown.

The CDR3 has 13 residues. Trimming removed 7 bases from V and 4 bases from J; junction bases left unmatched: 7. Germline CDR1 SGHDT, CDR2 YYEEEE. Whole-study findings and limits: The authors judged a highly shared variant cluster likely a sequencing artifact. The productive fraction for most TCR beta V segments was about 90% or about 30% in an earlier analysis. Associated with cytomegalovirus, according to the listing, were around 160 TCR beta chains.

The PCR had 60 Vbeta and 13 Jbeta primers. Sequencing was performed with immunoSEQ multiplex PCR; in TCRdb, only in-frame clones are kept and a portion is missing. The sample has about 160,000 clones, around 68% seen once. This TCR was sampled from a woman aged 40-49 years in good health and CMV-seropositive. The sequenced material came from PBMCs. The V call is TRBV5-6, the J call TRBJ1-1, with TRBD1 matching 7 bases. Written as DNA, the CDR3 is TGTGCCAGCCGTCGACAGGGCTCCACTGAAGCTTTCTTT. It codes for CASRRQGSTEAFF.